The rows below give T cell receptor beta chains drawn from one sample of a study of identical twins. Using its own MiXCR run on the 5' RACE reads, TCRdb lists one record per CDR3 protein. Among 300,000 to 400,000 distinct CDR3 sequences listed, approximately 13% were seen once. These records were also assigned to another study, of yellow fever vaccine responses in identical twins.

The sequencing input was CD8+ T cells sorted from blood. These TCRs come from a woman between 18 and 29 years old in good health. Both conserved end residues are part of each CDR3. D genes are given only for firm matches. The size entry is marked missing in some rows and otherwise reads once, few, many or a size class.

j_call: TRBJ1-1; clone_size: .; d_call: .; v_call: TRBV5-1; cdr3_nt: TGCGCCAGCAGCGTGGACAGCCTCGGACGGACGGAAGCTTTCTTT; cdr3_aa: CASSVDSLGRTEAFF
j_call: TRBJ2-5; clone_size: .; d_call: .; v_call: TRBV28; cdr3_nt: TGTGCCAGCAGATTTACACAGGGACAAGAGACCCAGTACTTC; cdr3_aa: CASRFTQGQETQYF
j_call: TRBJ1-2; clone_size: .; d_call: .; v_call: TRBV20-1; cdr3_nt: TGCAGTGCTATGGGTCCCCCCCTGGAGGATGGCTACACCTTC; cdr3_aa: CSAMGPPLEDGYTF
j_call: TRBJ2-7; clone_size: .; d_call: .; v_call: TRBV27; cdr3_nt: TGTGCCAGTAGCGTACATCTGTCCTACGAGCAGTACTTC; cdr3_aa: CASSVHLSYEQYF
j_call: TRBJ2-1; clone_size: few; d_call: TRBD2; v_call: TRBV20-1; cdr3_nt: TGCAGTGGTACAGAGCGGGAGAAAAGGGATGAGCAGTTCTTC; cdr3_aa: CSGTEREKRDEQFF
j_call: TRBJ2-3; clone_size: few; d_call: .; v_call: TRBV5-1; cdr3_nt: TGCGCCAGCAGCTCTTTTGGGGGACCCACAGATACGCAGTATTTT; cdr3_aa: CASSSFGGPTDTQYF
j_call: TRBJ2-1; clone_size: .; d_call: TRBD2; v_call: TRBV28; cdr3_nt: TGTGCCAGCTTCACGGGGGGCTCCTACAATGAGCAGTTCTTC; cdr3_aa: CASFTGGSYNEQFF
j_call: TRBJ1-3; clone_size: many; d_call: TRBD1; v_call: TRBV6-1; cdr3_nt: TGTGCCAGCAGTCCGGGACAGCACTCTGGAAACACCATATATTTT; cdr3_aa: CASSPGQHSGNTIYF
j_call: TRBJ2-1; clone_size: few; d_call: TRBD1; v_call: TRBV6-6; cdr3_nt: TGTGCCAGCAGTTACTCGGGGACAGGATCCAATGAGCAGTTCTTC; cdr3_aa: CASSYSGTGSNEQFF
j_call: TRBJ1-4; clone_size: few; d_call: .; v_call: TRBV2; cdr3_nt: TGTGCCAGCAGTGAAGGGGCCGTAACTAATGAAAAACTGTTTTTT; cdr3_aa: CASSEGAVTNEKLFF
j_call: TRBJ1-1; clone_size: few; d_call: TRBD1; v_call: TRBV3-1; cdr3_nt: TGTGCCAGCAGAGTCACAGGGGGAACGACAGAAGCTTTCTTT; cdr3_aa: CASRVTGGTTEAFF
j_call: TRBJ2-5; clone_size: few; d_call: .; v_call: TRBV7-8; cdr3_nt: TGTGCCAGCAGCTTCAGCGCACAAAGAGAGACCCAGTACTTC; cdr3_aa: CASSFSAQRETQYF
j_call: TRBJ2-3; clone_size: few; d_call: TRBD2; v_call: TRBV12-3/TRBV12-4; cdr3_nt: TGTGCCAGCACGATAGCGGGAGCTAGCACAGATACGCAGTATTTT; cdr3_aa: CASTIAGASTDTQYF
j_call: TRBJ2-1; clone_size: few; d_call: TRBD2; v_call: TRBV13; cdr3_nt: TGTGCCAGCAGCTTACTAGCGGGACCCAATGAGCAGTTCTTC; cdr3_aa: CASSLLAGPNEQFF
j_call: TRBJ2-2; clone_size: .; d_call: TRBD2; v_call: TRBV4-2; cdr3_nt: TGTGCCAGCAGCTCCCCGGGAGGGGGAGGGTCCGGGGAGCTGTTTTTT; cdr3_aa: CASSSPGGGGSGELFF
j_call: TRBJ1-1; clone_size: few; d_call: .; v_call: TRBV6-4; cdr3_nt: TGTGCCAGGGGGACAAGACGGAACACTGAAGCTTTCTTT; cdr3_aa: CARGTRRNTEAFF
j_call: TRBJ2-3; clone_size: many; d_call: .; v_call: TRBV29-1; cdr3_nt: TGCAGCGTTGATCTGAGGACGGCAACAGATACGCAGTATTTT; cdr3_aa: CSVDLRTATDTQYF
j_call: TRBJ2-7; clone_size: .; d_call: TRBD1; v_call: TRBV7-8; cdr3_nt: TGTGCCATTCGGACAGGACACTACGAGCAGTACTTC; cdr3_aa: CAIRTGHYEQYF
j_call: TRBJ2-1; clone_size: many; d_call: TRBD2; v_call: TRBV7-9; cdr3_nt: TGTGCCAGCAGCTTAGGTTCACTAGCGGGACGAGAGCAGTTCTTC; cdr3_aa: CASSLGSLAGREQFF
j_call: TRBJ2-5; clone_size: few; d_call: TRBD1; v_call: TRBV11-2; cdr3_nt: TGTGCCAGCGCTCCGGATCAGGACAGGGCCCAAGAGACCCAGTACTTC; cdr3_aa: CASAPDQDRAQETQYF
j_call: TRBJ2-1; clone_size: .; d_call: .; v_call: TRBV2; cdr3_nt: TGTGCCAGCAGTGGACCGTACTACAATGAGCAGTTCTTC; cdr3_aa: CASSGPYYNEQFF
j_call: TRBJ2-2; clone_size: .; d_call: .; v_call: TRBV28; cdr3_nt: TGTGCCAGCAGTCGCACCCGGACTCGGAACACCGGGGAGCTGTTTTTT; cdr3_aa: CASSRTRTRNTGELFF
j_call: TRBJ2-1; clone_size: few; d_call: .; v_call: TRBV14; cdr3_nt: TGTGCCAGCAGCCAAGCCTTAAGTGAGCAGTTCTTC; cdr3_aa: CASSQALSEQFF
j_call: TRBJ2-2; clone_size: .; d_call: .; v_call: TRBV2; cdr3_nt: TGTGCCAGCAGTGAACAGGAGACGAACACCGGGGAGCTGTTTTTT; cdr3_aa: CASSEQETNTGELFF
j_call: TRBJ2-1; clone_size: .; d_call: .; v_call: TRBV27; cdr3_nt: TGTGCCAGCAGTTTACCGGACTTAAATGAGCAGTTCTTC; cdr3_aa: CASSLPDLNEQFF
j_call: TRBJ2-2; clone_size: many; d_call: .; v_call: TRBV15; cdr3_nt: TGTGCCACCAGCAGTGGTAGCGACACCGGGGAGCTGTTTTTT; cdr3_aa: CATSSGSDTGELFF
j_call: TRBJ2-3; clone_size: .; d_call: .; v_call: TRBV2; cdr3_nt: TGTGCCAAGGAGGGCCGGTCACGAAATACGCAGTATTTT; cdr3_aa: CAKEGRSRNTQYF
j_call: TRBJ2-1; clone_size: .; d_call: .; v_call: TRBV12-3/TRBV12-4; cdr3_nt: TGTGCCAGCAGTTTAAAGACTTTCGCTTCCGATGAGCAGTTCTTC; cdr3_aa: CASSLKTFASDEQFF
j_call: TRBJ2-5; clone_size: .; d_call: TRBD1; v_call: TRBV11-1; cdr3_nt: TGTGCCAGCAGCCTCCATGGAGGACAGGGGGATTTCCCACAAGAGACCCAGTACTTC; cdr3_aa: CASSLHGGQGDFPQETQYF
j_call: TRBJ2-7; clone_size: .; d_call: .; v_call: TRBV5-4; cdr3_nt: TGTGCCAGCAGCTTGTGGACGGACTACGAGCAGTACTTC; cdr3_aa: CASSLWTDYEQYF
j_call: TRBJ2-4; clone_size: many; d_call: TRBD1; v_call: TRBV29-1; cdr3_nt: TGCAGCGTTGTTGACAGGGAGCAGTACTTC; cdr3_aa: CSVVDREQYF
j_call: TRBJ2-1; clone_size: many; d_call: TRBD1; v_call: TRBV24-1; cdr3_nt: TGTGCCACCAGTGATTTGCACAGGGGGCAGAGCTCCTACAATGAGCAGTTCTTC; cdr3_aa: CATSDLHRGQSSYNEQFF
j_call: TRBJ2-7; clone_size: few; d_call: TRBD1; v_call: TRBV29-1; cdr3_nt: TGCAGCATCCCGGGACAGGGGGCCTACGAGCAGTACTTC; cdr3_aa: CSIPGQGAYEQYF
j_call: TRBJ2-7; clone_size: .; d_call: TRBD1; v_call: TRBV7-9; cdr3_nt: TGTGCCAGCAGCTTAGAGGCGACAGGGAGATCCGAGCAGTACTTC; cdr3_aa: CASSLEATGRSEQYF
j_call: TRBJ2-1; clone_size: few; d_call: .; v_call: TRBV9; cdr3_nt: TGTGCCAGCAGCGTAGAACCAGGGATTATGTACAATGAGCAGTTCTTC; cdr3_aa: CASSVEPGIMYNEQFF
j_call: TRBJ2-5; clone_size: .; d_call: .; v_call: TRBV13; cdr3_nt: TGTGCCAGCAGCTGGATCGGGGCAGGGGTAGAGACCCAGTACTTC; cdr3_aa: CASSWIGAGVETQYF
j_call: TRBJ2-5; clone_size: .; d_call: TRBD1; v_call: TRBV20-1; cdr3_nt: TGCAGTGCTAAGCCCGGGACAGCGGAAGAGACCCAGTACTTC; cdr3_aa: CSAKPGTAEETQYF